This T cell receptor beta chain originates from a study of OX40 agonist ivuxolimab in advanced cancers. Broadly, across the study: Ivuxolimab, which targeted the costimulatory receptor OX40 (CD134), was an agonistic, fully human IgG2 monoclonal antibody. Prior anti-PD-1, anti-PD-L1 or anti-CTLA-4 therapy was permitted, and 30% to 45% of dose-escalation patients had received checkpoint inhibitors. A male proportion of 82.7% and a mean age of roughly 55 years, ranging from 23 to 79, were recorded for the dose-escalation cohort. Partial responses occurred in three dose-escalation patients, of whom one had hepatocellular carcinoma and two had cutaneous melanoma. Intravenous ivuxolimab was administered to patients every 2 weeks at six dose levels: 0.01, 0.1, 0.3, 1.5, 3 and 10 mg/kg. The paper covers the monotherapy dose-escalation part of the phase I ivuxolimab trial, which included N ≈ 52 patients. Of the approximately 54 patients in dose escalation, around 20 had hepatocellular carcinoma, some 15 had melanoma, 9 had renal cell carcinoma and 9 had head and neck cancer. The purpose of peripheral TCRbeta sequencing was to test whether ivuxolimab changed TCR sequence diversity and led to clonal T-cell expansion.

Genomic DNA was extracted from sorted cells for sequencing of the TCRbeta CDR3 region. TCRbeta CDR3 regions were sequenced using the immunoSEQ Assay. TCRdb took over this immuneACCESS table, retaining in-frame rearrangements with V and J assigned. Such tables are incomplete; in checked studies, under half of the missing clones stem from an unresolved V gene, and the remainder is unexplained. The sample data list about 68,000 clones, and 82% of these were observed just once. 9.5% to 13% of the sample goes to the ten largest clones. CDR1 and CDR2 (SGHTA, FQGTGA) derive from the germline V gene. Trimming at the junction amounts to 5 bases on V and 4 bases on J, and the germline ends lie 17 bases apart. The CDR3 sequence holds 15 residues, the cysteine and phenylalanine included. The only DNA kept is the CDR3, 45 bases in frame from the first base. Summary of the overall study and its limitations: On average, CD8+ T cells showed more expanded clones than CD4+ T cells after ivuxolimab. Clonal expansion of both CD4+ and CD8+ blood T cells was observed from baseline to week 6 at doses 0.1 to 3.0 mg/kg. Low levels of normalized T-cell clonal expansion were also shown by some nonresponding patients. In the 0.1-3.0 mg/kg groups, partial responders had among the lowest normalized peripheral clonal expansion, particularly in CD8+ T cells. Antigen specificity was not determined for the clonally expanded peripheral T cells.

Patients with autoimmune disease history or receiving systemic immunosuppression were excluded from the trial. Peripheral blood for TCR sequencing was collected from all dose cohorts at baseline, on cycle 4 day 1, and on cycle 7 day 1. The samples were drawn from a first-in-human, open-label, multicenter phase I dose-escalation trial of ivuxolimab. Adults with locally advanced or metastatic melanoma, renal cell carcinoma, hepatocellular carcinoma or head and neck squamous cell carcinoma were enrolled in the trial. CD4+ and CD8+ T cells were sorted separately from peripheral blood before TCR sequencing. About this clone itself: The antigen it binds to is not known. Per-nucleotide qualities are absent, and no much larger clonotype sits a single base away. Other DNA sequences within the sample encode an identical CDR3.

The rearranged segments are TRBV7-3 and TRBJ2-5, with a weak D call of TRBD2 (7 bases match). This TCR derives from an adult with an advanced solid tumor such as melanoma, head and neck, liver or kidney cancer. The sample in question was CD4+ or CD8+ T cells sorted from blood, obtained in a trial of the OX40 agonist ivuxolimab. The DNA sequence is as follows: TGTGCCAGCAGCGTACAAAGGGGGGGGCGAGAGACCCAGTACTTC. It encodes CASSVQRGGRETQYF.